Shown below are 27 T cell receptor beta chains from a single sample sequenced in a study of blood T cell repertoires in COVID-19 (dated by TCRdb to 2020 to 2021). Library preparation employed the immunoSEQ multiplex PCR assay. The table comes from immuneACCESS by way of TCRdb, which keeps in-frame sequences with V and J called. Part of the clones is missing from these tables; in studies checked, under half for an unresolved V gene and the rest for unknown reasons. Recorded for this sample are 250,000 to 350,000 clones; around nine tenths of them occurred a single time. The ten largest clones capture 2% of the sample. Sequencing was carried out using PBMCs or T cells enriched from blood (not recorded which). Every receptor here comes from a woman between 55 and 75 years old in a cohort exposed to, infected with or recovered from COVID-19 (not recorded which).

This clone was counted only a few times. The CDR3 bases are TGTGCCAGCAGTAAGGGGGCTGACGGCTACACCTTC. Encoded protein: CASSKGADGYTF. This chain uses TRBV28 with TRBJ1-2; 7 bases align to TRBD1. Trimming at V came to 5 bases and at J to 8 bases, leaving 5 bases not matched to a gene. CDR1 and CDR2 from the germline V gene are MDHEN and SYDVKM. The length of the CDR3 is 12 residues.

The chain couples TRBV4-2 to TRBJ2-7, with 8 nucleotides matching TRBD2. CDR1 is LGHNA, CDR2 YNFKEQ, per germline. With 1 base clipped from V and 4 bases from J, the junction kept 3 bases outside the gene matches. This CDR3 is built from 14 residues. The CDR3 protein is CASSQAASGYEQYF. CDR3 DNA: TGTGCCAGCAGCCAAGCGGCTAGCGGGTACGAGCAGTACTTC.

This chain joins TRBV19 and TRBJ2-3; 12 bases fit TRBD2. CDR1 is LNHDA and CDR2 is SQIVND in the germline V gene (reference sequence). The CDR3 extends over 19 amino acids. J gave up 2 bases and V 3 bases, and 12 bases lay outside the gene matches. In DNA, the CDR3 is TGTGCCAGTAGTATTGGCCACAAGGGACTAGCGGGTAACACAGATACGCAGTATTTT. Translating gives CASSIGHKGLAGNTDTQYF.

This chain uses TRBV28 with TRBJ1-2; the match to TRBD1 covers 10 bases. The CDR3 sequence is 16 residues long. V lost 3 bases, J lost 2 bases, and 6 bases stayed unmatched. The germline CDR1 and CDR2 sequences are MDHEN and SYDVKM. The CDR3 nucleotides are TGTGCCAGCAGTTTGGTCGGGACAGGGGTGAACTATGGCTACACCTTC. This sequence encodes CASSLVGTGVNYGYTF.

The CDR3 bases are TGTGCCTGGACCTGGGGAAGACAGGGTGGCACTGAAGCTTTCTTT. Amino acids: CAWTWGRQGGTEAFF. The chain employs TRBV30 and TRBJ1-1; the match to TRBD1 covers 7 bases. CDR1 GTSNPN and CDR2 SVGIG come from the germline V gene (reference sequence). V dropped 4 bases and J dropped 4; count of bases not matched to a gene: 12. CDR3 size: 15 residues.

The J gene is TRBJ2-7, the V gene TRBV30; D may be TRBD1 (6 bases). The CDR3 is 13 residues long. The V gene's germline CDR1 is GTSNPN and CDR2 SVGIG (reference sequence). Deletions cut 5 bases from V and 1 base from J, with 12 bases between. In DNA, the CDR3 is TGTGCCTGGGGAATAGGACAGTCCTACGAGCAGTACTTC. Translation: CAWGIGQSYEQYF.

CDR3 nucleotide sequence: TGCGCCAGCAGCATGAACAGGAACACTGAAGCTTTCTTT. Its translation: CASSMNRNTEAFF. The gene calls are TRBV4-1 and TRBJ1-1; D uncertain. CDR1 MGHRA and CDR2 YSYEKL come from the germline V gene. The CDR3 contains 13 residues. Trimming took 5 bases from V and 1 from J, leaving 8 bases between them.

This chain links TRBV28 with TRBJ1-2; 10 bases map to TRBD1. V trimming: 1 base; J trimming: 7 bases; junction bases outside the gene matches: 9. The CDR3 extends over 16 amino acids. CDR1 and CDR2 (germline): MDHEN, SYDVKM. The CDR3 is CASSLSETGGAGGYTF. The DNA for the CDR3 is TGTGCCAGCAGTTTATCCGAGACAGGGGGCGCGGGTGGCTACACCTTC.

V gene TRBV27 combines with J gene TRBJ2-3; no firm D call. Germline CDR1 MNHEY, CDR2 SMNVEV (reference sequence). Trimming shortened V by 0 bases and J by 1 base, and 11 bases separated the two germline ends. The CDR3 contains 16 residues. CDR3 sequence (DNA): TGTGCCAGCAGTTTATCGTCGGGTATCGGCACAGATACGCAGTATTTT. This sequence encodes CASSLSSGIGTDTQYF.

This chain joins TRBV5-1 and TRBJ2-3, with no clear D. V gave up 1 base and J gave up 1 base, with 4 bases separating them. Germline V CDR1 and CDR2: SGHRS, YFSETQ. The CDR3 covers 13 residues. The CDR3 sequence: CASSLLGTDTQYF. CDR3 nucleotides: TGCGCCAGCAGCTTGCTCGGCACAGATACGCAGTATTTT.

This chain connects TRBV13 to TRBJ2-5, with 9 bases lining up with TRBD2. Per germline, CDR1 PRHDT and CDR2 FYEKMQ (reference sequence). CDR3 length: 15 amino acids. The ends lost 5 bases at V and 0 bases at J; junction bases unmatched: 4. The CDR3 region is CASSRTSEYQETQYF. The CDR3 bases are TGTGCCAGCAGCCGGACTAGCGAGTACCAAGAGACCCAGTACTTC. Complete variable domain (other parts from reference TRBV13 and TRBJ2-5): AAGVIQSPRHLIKEKRETATLKCYPIPRHDTVYWYQQGPGQDPQFLISFYEKMQSDKGSIPDRFSAQQFSDYHSELNMSSLELGDSALYFCASSRTSEYQETQYFGPGTRLLVL.

The chain is built from TRBV18 and TRBJ1-5; D gene ambiguous. Germline values: CDR1 KGHSH, CDR2 LQKENI. The CDR3 is 14 residues long. Trimming left V 5 bases short and J 5 bases short, with 13 bases between. In DNA, the CDR3 is TGTGCCAGCTCATCACAGTCCGGGGATCAGCCCCAGCATTTT. It yields the protein CASSSQSGDQPQHF.

The rearrangement uses TRBV3-1 (or the pseudogene TRBV3-2) and TRBJ1-2; D may be TRBD1 (6 bases). The germline V gene has CDR1 LGHDT and CDR2 YNNKEL (reference sequence). Trimming took off 4 bases at V and 6 bases at J, with 12 bases between the two ends. The CDR3 totals 13 residues. The CDR3 is CASSPSRGDGYTF. DNA for the CDR3: TGTGCCAGCAGCCCGAGCAGGGGAGATGGCTACACCTTC.

The V call is TRBV29-1, the J call TRBJ2-7; 11 positions agree with TRBD1. The CDR3 consists of 16 residues. Trimming took 0 bases from V and 7 from J; bases not matched to a gene: 11. Germline CDR1 and CDR2: SQVTM and ANQGSEA. The DNA of the CDR3 is TGCAGCGTTGAAGAGGTTGCAGGACAGGGGGCTCAGGAGCAGTACTTC. Its translation is CSVEEVAGQGAQEQYF.

This sequence joins TRBV5-8 and TRBJ2-1, with D possibly being TRBD2 (6 bases). Looked up from germline, CDR1 is SGHTS and CDR2 is YDEGEE. The CDR3 is 17 residues long. V gave up 2 bases and J gave up 4 bases, with 19 bases separating them. The CDR3 DNA sequence: TGTGCCAGCAGCTTCCCGGTGGGGAGGCTAGCTTACAATGAGCAGTTCTTC. Protein product: CASSFPVGRLAYNEQFF. The complete variable domain, with remaining parts taken from reference TRBV5-8 and TRBJ2-1, reads EAGVTQSPTHLIKTRGQQATLRCSPISGHTSVYWYQQALGLGLQFLLWYDEGEERNRGNFPPRFSGRQFPNYSSELNVNALELEDSALYLCASSFPVGRLAYNEQFFGPGTRLTVL.

The chain recombines TRBV7-9 with TRBJ2-3; the match to TRBD2 covers 9 bases. There are 16 residues in the CDR3. In germline, CDR1 is SEHNR, CDR2 FQNEAQ (reference sequence). V was pared by 5 bases and J by 2 bases, with 8 bases of the junction left unmatched. The CDR3 sequence: CASSPTGTSNTDTQYF. DNA for the CDR3: TGTGCCAGCAGCCCCACCGGGACTAGCAACACAGATACGCAGTATTTT. The complete variable domain, with remaining parts taken from reference TRBV7-9 and TRBJ2-3, reads DTGVSQNPRHKITKRGQNVTFRCDPISEHNRLYWYRQTLGQGPEFLTYFQNEAQLEKSRLLSDRFSAERPKGSFSTLEIQRTEQGDSAMYLCASSPTGTSNTDTQYFGPGTRLTVL.

CDR3: CASSMDRLAGGGSYNEQFF. CDR3 nucleotides: TGTGCCAGTAGTATGGATAGACTAGCGGGAGGAGGGTCCTACAATGAGCAGTTCTTC. The chain carries TRBV19 and TRBJ2-1; 13 nucleotides agree with TRBD2. CDR1 LNHDA and CDR2 SQIVND come from the germline V gene (reference sequence). The V segment lost 3 bases and the J segment 1 base; nucleotides outside the gene matches: 9. CDR3 length: 19 residues.

This chain joins TRBV5-1 and TRBJ2-2, with 7 bases fitting TRBD1. Germline CDR1 is SGHRS and CDR2 is YFSETQ. This CDR3 has 15 residues. V shed 5 bases and J 6 bases; nucleotides not matched to a gene: 10. The CDR3 is CASSQTGVVAGELFF. CDR3 DNA sequence: TGCGCCAGCAGTCAAACAGGGGTAGTCGCCGGGGAGCTGTTTTTT.

A word on this clone: Other DNA sequences in this sample translate to the same CDR3. The rearrangement joins TRBV18 to TRBJ2-3, with TRBD2 identical over 12 bases. V lost 0 bases to trimming and J lost 5 bases; unmatched junction nucleotides: 0. The germline CDR1 and CDR2 sequences are KGHSH and LQKENI. The CDR3 runs to 15 residues. The DNA of the CDR3 is TGTGCCAGCTCACCACCGGGACTAGCGGGAGATACGCAGTATTTT. Its translation is CASSPPGLAGDTQYF.

The CDR3 reads CASSYYTGGVNTEAFF. As DNA, the CDR3 is TGTGCCAGCAGTTACTATACAGGGGGAGTGAACACTGAAGCTTTCTTT. The chain has TRBV6-5 and TRBJ1-1; 8 positions match TRBD1. The CDR3 has 16 amino acids. The V and J ends lost 1 base and 0 bases, in that order; junction bases with no gene match: 4. Germline CDR1 is MNHEY and CDR2 is SVGAGI.

The chain uses TRBV6-5 and TRBJ1-2, with a possible D match to TRBD1 (6 bases). This CDR3 is 16 amino acids long. The germline V gene has CDR1 MNHEY and CDR2 SVGAGI. Trimming pared 0 bases from V and 0 bases from J, leaving 11 bases between. CDR3 region: CASSYSQGGANYGYTF. DNA of the CDR3: TGTGCCAGCAGTTACTCACAGGGAGGGGCTAACTATGGCTACACCTTC.

The V gene is TRBV7-9, the J gene TRBJ2-5; the match to TRBD1 covers 7 bases. Germline CDR1 reads SEHNR; CDR2 reads FQNEAQ (reference sequence). J was trimmed by 5 bases and V by 8 bases; bases with no gene match: 11. There are 14 residues in the CDR3. DNA for the CDR3: TGTGCCAGCTTTGAGACAGGGAGAGGGGAGACCCAGTACTTC. It translates to CASFETGRGETQYF.

This chain's CDR3 is CASNFIATNEKLFF. Written as DNA, the CDR3 is TGTGCCAGCAATTTCATTGCAACTAATGAAAAACTGTTTTTT. The rearrangement joins TRBV11-2 to TRBJ1-4; D gene unclear. The CDR3 covers 14 residues. The germline gives CDR1 SGHAT, CDR2 FQNNGV. With 7 bases removed from V and 0 bases from J, the gap between germline ends came to 9 bases.

The chain has TRBV2 and TRBJ1-5, with 7 bases fitting TRBD1. Germline loops: CDR1 SNHLY, CDR2 FYNNEI. J lost 6 bases, V lost 8 bases, and 10 bases had no gene match. CDR3 length equals 14 residues. In DNA form, the CDR3 reads TGTGCCAGCGGTGGACAGGCCAGGAGTCAGCCCCAGCATTTT. This encodes CASGGQARSQPQHF.

The gene calls are TRBV30 and TRBJ1-2; D is possibly TRBD1 (5 bases). Germline V gene data show CDR1 as GTSNPN and CDR2 as SVGIG (reference sequence). Between the trimmed V and J ends, which lost 8 bases and 7 bases, there was a span of 23 bases. The CDR3 covers 14 residues. CDR3 DNA: TGTGCCCTGGAAGGGGAGGGTGGGCTAAGTGGCTACACCTTC. The encoded protein is CALEGEGGLSGYTF. Together with reference TRBV30 and TRBJ1-2, the CDR3 gives the full variable domain: SQTIHQWPATLVQPVGSPLSLECTVEGTSNPNLYWYRQAAGRGLQLLFYSVGIGQISSEVPQNLSASRPQDRQFILSSKKLLLSDSGFYLCALEGEGGLSGYTFGSGTRLTVV.

This sequence joins TRBV6-2 or TRBV6-3 and TRBJ2-7, with 7 bases identical to TRBD2. Germline V gene sequence: CDR1 MNHEY, CDR2 SVGEGT. Trimming took 6 bases from V and 0 from J; bases not matched to a gene: 17. The CDR3 contains 18 residues. CDR3 in amino acids: CASSLRGSGSYLSYEQYF. Here the CDR3 DNA reads TGTGCCAGCAGCCTAAGAGGTAGCGGGTCCTACCTCTCCTACGAGCAGTACTTC.

The V gene is TRBV6-4, the J gene TRBJ2-1, with TRBD2 matching 9 bases. V was pared by 4 bases and J by 3 bases, with 4 bases of the junction left unmatched. The CDR3 is made up of 15 amino acids. Germline V gene lookup returns CDR1 MRHNA and CDR2 SNTAGT. The CDR3 sequence is CASSVLAGSYNEQFF. The CDR3, as DNA: TGTGCCAGCAGTGTCCTAGCGGGGAGCTACAATGAGCAGTTCTTC.